The source of this T cell receptor beta chain is a study of cytomegalovirus exposure and HLA in healthy donors. Study-wide background: A preliminary data release comprised tens of millions of unique TCRs obtained from HLA-typed donors.

A word on this clone: Its specificity is unknown.

PCR was performed using 60 Vbeta and 13 Jbeta primers. Method: immunoSEQ multiplex PCR; TCRdb's copy keeps in-frame clones and lacks some. The sample lists under 150,000 clones, less than 85% occurring once. J was trimmed by 1 base and V by 1 base; bases with no gene match: 4. The CDR3 runs 16 residues. CDR1 and CDR2 from the germline V gene are SGHRS and YFSETQ. Study conclusions and caveats: Immune exposure information comprised only CMV serostatus. In an earlier analysis, in roughly 600 donors, most V segments appeared productive either ~90% or ~30% of the time. With DRB1 most and HLA-C fewest, TCR association rates differed between HLA loci in a later analysis.

The V call is TRBV5-1, the J call TRBJ1-3; 8 bases line up with TRBD1. Sequences were obtained from PBMCs. The sequence came from a male donor in good health and CMV-seronegative. The CDR3 DNA is TGCGCCAGCAGCTTGTCCCGACAGGGGTCTGGAAACACCATATATTTT. It yields the protein CASSLSRQGSGNTIYF.